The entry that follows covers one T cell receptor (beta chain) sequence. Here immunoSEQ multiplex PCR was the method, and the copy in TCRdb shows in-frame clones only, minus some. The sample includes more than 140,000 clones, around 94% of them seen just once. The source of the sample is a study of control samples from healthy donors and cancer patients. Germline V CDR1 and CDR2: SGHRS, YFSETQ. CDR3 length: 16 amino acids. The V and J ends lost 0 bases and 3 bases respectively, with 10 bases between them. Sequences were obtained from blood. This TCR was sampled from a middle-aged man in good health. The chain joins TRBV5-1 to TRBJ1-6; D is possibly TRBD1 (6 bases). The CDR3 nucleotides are TGCGCCAGCAGCTTGGGGTCAGGGGACTATAATTCACCCCTCCACTTT. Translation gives CASSLGSGDYNSPLHF.